The 15 T cell receptor beta chains presented below share a single source sample, sequenced in a study of metastatic and nonmetastatic thyroid tumors. There were no patients who had received any treatment before thyroid surgery. MiXCR reprocessed the PCR reads for TCRdb. The sample consists of around 20,000 clones, roughly 15% of them appearing once. Sequenced material: blood. The receptors stem from a male donor with papillary thyroid cancer or a benign thyroid nodule (not recorded which). Some clones in this sample may be carry-over from other donors' samples.

The DNA for the CDR3 is TGTGCCAGCAGTTCCAGGGGACACTATGGCTACACCTTC. It yields the protein CASSSRGHYGYTF. The chain uses TRBV12-3 or TRBV12-4 and TRBJ1-2, with D maybe TRBD1 (6 bases). Trimming removed 4 bases from V and 3 bases from J, with 9 bases in between. This CDR3 is built from 13 residues.

A note on this clone: Other nucleotide sequences from this sample produce the same CDR3. The chain recombines TRBV20-1 with TRBJ2-5, with TRBD2 matching 8 bases. The germline CDR1 and CDR2 sequences are DFQATT and SNEGSKA (reference sequence). This CDR3 is 13 amino acids long. Here the CDR3 DNA reads TGCAGCGATAGCGGGGCAGACCAAGAGACCCAGTACTTC. This encodes CSDSGADQETQYF.

A word on this clone: The conserved final phenylalanine or tryptophan is absent from the CDR3, which likely points to a read error. This sequence joins TRBV2 and TRBJ1-5; D is uncertain. CDR3 length: 14 residues. The germline V and J ends were trimmed by 5 bases and 1 base, with 9 bases remaining between them. CDR1 is SNHLY and CDR2 is FYNNEI in the germline V gene. CDR3 in amino acids: CASSRTLSNQPQHS. The CDR3 DNA sequence: TGTGCCAGCAGTCGGACCCTCAGCAATCAGCCCCAGCATTCT.

This clone was recorded at least ten times. This may come from a read error, since a much larger clone is one base off. In the same sample, other DNA sequences code for this CDR3. The rearrangement uses TRBV27 and TRBJ2-1; D remains unclear. Between the trimmed V and J ends, which lost 6 bases and 10 bases, there was a span of 22 bases. Germline-derived CDR1 and CDR2 are MNHEY and SMNVEV (reference sequence). CDR3 size: 15 residues. CDR3 nucleotides: TGTGCCAGCAGCATGGAAGTAAGCCCCCTCTACGAGCAGTTCTTC. Protein: CASSMEVSPLYEQFF.

This clone appeared many times. This chain joins TRBV5-1 and TRBJ1-1; TRBD1 might be the D (5 bases). CDR1 is SGHRS, CDR2 YFSETQ, per germline. CDR3 length: 15 residues. The V and J ends lost 0 bases and 3 bases respectively, with 12 bases between them. In DNA, the CDR3 is TGCGCCAGCAGCTTGGAGCCAGGGTCTGACACTGAAGCTTTCTTT. Amino acids: CASSLEPGSDTEAFF.

This clone counts as medium-sized (0.01 to 0.1%). CDR3 coding DNA: TGTGCCAGTAGTATAGATCAACAGGTCTCCTATGGCTACACCTTC. The encoded protein is CASSIDQQVSYGYTF. J is TRBJ1-2 and V is TRBV19, with a weak D call TRBD1 (5 bases). The CDR3 has 15 residues. CDR1 and CDR2 from the germline V gene are LNHDA and SQIVND (reference sequence). V was shortened by 0 bases and J by 4 bases, with 12 bases between the two germline ends. The variable domain in full, with the rest retrieved from reference TRBV19 and TRBJ1-2, is DGGITQSPKYLFRKEGQNVTLSCEQNLNHDAMYWYRQDPGQGLRLIYYSQIVNDFQKGDIAEGYSVSREKKESFPLTVTSAQKNPTAFYLCASSIDQQVSYGYTFGSGTRLTVV.

This clone is categorized as medium-sized. J is TRBJ2-5 and V is TRBV4-3; D gene unclear. The CDR3 contains 13 residues. Per the germline V gene, CDR1 is LGHNA and CDR2 is YSLEER. Trimming removed 1 base at V and 5 bases at J, with 8 bases between. Here the CDR3 DNA reads TGCGCCAGCAGCCAAGTTACTTGGGAGACCCAGTACTTC. It codes for CASSQVTWETQYF.

This chain links TRBV7-2 with TRBJ2-2; TRBD2 might be the D (5 bases). V was pared by 7 bases and J by 3 bases, with 9 bases between. This CDR3 has 13 amino acids. Germline values: CDR1 SGHTA, CDR2 FQGNSA. The CDR3 sequence: CASILGDTGELFF. The CDR3 DNA reads TGTGCCAGCATACTAGGTGACACCGGGGAGCTGTTTTTT.

This clone was counted at least ten times. V usage is TRBV24-1 and J usage is TRBJ2-3; 11 bases match TRBD2. The germline gives CDR1 KGHDR, CDR2 SFDVKD. The CDR3 runs to 19 residues. J was trimmed by 5 bases and V by 2 bases; bases with no gene match: 14. The DNA of the CDR3 is TGTGCCACCAGTGATTCCTATCCAACTAGCGGGAGCTTCGTAGATACGCAGTATTTT. Its protein is CATSDSYPTSGSFVDTQYF.

This clone was found many times. The V gene is TRBV5-6, the J gene TRBJ2-3; 9 nucleotides match TRBD1. CDR1 is SGHDT, CDR2 YYEEEE, per germline. J was trimmed by 5 bases and V by 7 bases; bases with no gene match: 11. The CDR3 is made up of 15 amino acids. CDR3 in amino acids: CASATRTGAGDTQYF. The CDR3 nucleotides are TGTGCCAGCGCGACCAGGACAGGGGCGGGAGATACGCAGTATTTT.

This clone was seen at least ten times. This chain uses TRBV6-2 or TRBV6-3 with TRBJ1-5; D uncertain. With 6 bases removed from V and 0 bases from J, the gap between germline ends came to 6 bases. Germline CDR1 is MNHEY and CDR2 is SVGEGT. The CDR3 spans 13 residues. CDR3: CASRDYSNQPQHF. The CDR3, as DNA: TGTGCCAGCAGGGACTATAGCAATCAGCCCCAGCATTTT.

The chain links TRBV5-1 to TRBJ1-5, with a tentative D call TRBD1 (5 bases). The length of the CDR3 is 15 residues. CDR1 is SGHRS and CDR2 is YFSETQ in the germline V gene. V was trimmed by 8 bases and J by 7 bases, leaving 22 bases between them. The CDR3 coding sequence is TGCGCCAGGGCATCCCACGGGGCTGATTACCAGCCCCAGCATTTT. Translation: CARASHGADYQPQHF.

On this clone: The junction does not match germline at one end; this may be a read error. The V gene is TRBV7-8, the J gene TRBJ2-7; D is undetermined. The germline gives CDR1 SGHVS, CDR2 FQNEAQ. The CDR3 loop spans 13 amino acids. Written as DNA, the CDR3 is TGTGCCAGCGGCTTAGTCGCGTTCTACGAGCAGTACTTC. This codes for CASGLVAFYEQYF.

Relative to its sample, this clone is medium-sized. In DNA form, the CDR3 reads TGTGCCTGGAGTATACAGGGCTTGAGTGAAAAACTGTTTTTT. This codes for CAWSIQGLSEKLFF. J is TRBJ1-4 and V is TRBV30, with a tentative D call TRBD1 (6 bases). Germline loops: CDR1 GTSNPN, CDR2 SVGIG (reference sequence). The V gene lost 2 bases and the J gene lost 7 bases, with 14 bases spanning the gap. The CDR3 is 14 amino acids.

This clone was counted at least ten times. The rearrangement uses TRBV28 and TRBJ2-5; TRBD1 matches 9 bases. The germline gives CDR1 MDHEN, CDR2 SYDVKM. Germline trimming cut 7 bases from V and 3 bases from J; bases unmatched to any gene: 6. The CDR3 consists of 14 residues. CDR3 bases: TGTGCCAGCATTACCGGGACAGGGAAAGAGACCCAGTACTTC. Encoded protein: CASITGTGKETQYF.